This TCR beta chain was captured by sequencing in a study of T cell responses to AZD1222 COVID-19 vaccine. Notes on the study in general: Unmutated variant regions reportedly attract nearly half of all spike-specific TCRs. Distributed over spike, vaccine-associated CD4 TCRs predominated at 160-218 and 743-854.

In the case of this clone: The antigen remains unidentified.

The data were produced by immunoSEQ multiplex PCR, yet TCRdb's version contains in-frame clones alone and is incomplete. Here the sample spans roughly 86,000 clones, 85% being singletons. Pooling covered second doses at about 4 or about 12 weeks. The source was peripheral blood, collected 28 days after the second AZD1222 dose. The receptor was derived from an adult who received the AZD1222 COVID-19 vaccine.

In DNA form, the CDR3 reads TGTGCCACCGGAGACAGGGACGAAGACGAGCAGTACTTC. Protein product: CATGDRDEDEQYF. V usage is TRBV25-1 and J usage is TRBJ2-7, with TRBD1 matching 7 bases. CDR3 length: 13 amino acids. The trim removed 10 bases at V and 5 bases at J, leaving 11 bases unmatched. Germline loops: CDR1 MGHDK, CDR2 SYGVNS.